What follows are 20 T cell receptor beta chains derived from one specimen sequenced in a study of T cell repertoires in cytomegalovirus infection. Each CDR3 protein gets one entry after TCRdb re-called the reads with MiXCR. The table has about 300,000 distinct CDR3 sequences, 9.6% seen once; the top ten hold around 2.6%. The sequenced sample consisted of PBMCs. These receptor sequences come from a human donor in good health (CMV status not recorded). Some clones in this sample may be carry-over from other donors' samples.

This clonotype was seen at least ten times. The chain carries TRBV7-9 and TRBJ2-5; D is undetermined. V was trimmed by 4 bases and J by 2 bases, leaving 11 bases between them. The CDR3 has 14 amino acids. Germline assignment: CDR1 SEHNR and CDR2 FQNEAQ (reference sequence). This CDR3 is CASSSTGPQETQYF. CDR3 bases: TGTGCCAGCAGCTCTACCGGGCCTCAAGAGACCCAGTACTTC.

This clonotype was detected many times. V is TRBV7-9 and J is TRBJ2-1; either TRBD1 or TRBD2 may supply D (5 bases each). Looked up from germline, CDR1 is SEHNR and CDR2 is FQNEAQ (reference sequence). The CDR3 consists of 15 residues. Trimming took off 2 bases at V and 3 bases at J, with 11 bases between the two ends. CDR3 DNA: TGTGCCAGCAGCTTACTCGGGGCCCGCTACAATGAGCAGTTCTTC. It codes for CASSLLGARYNEQFF. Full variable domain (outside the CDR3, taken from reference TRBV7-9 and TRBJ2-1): DTGVSQNPRHKITKRGQNVTFRCDPISEHNRLYWYRQTLGQGPEFLTYFQNEAQLEKSRLLSDRFSAERPKGSFSTLEIQRTEQGDSAMYLCASSLLGARYNEQFFGPGTRLTVL.

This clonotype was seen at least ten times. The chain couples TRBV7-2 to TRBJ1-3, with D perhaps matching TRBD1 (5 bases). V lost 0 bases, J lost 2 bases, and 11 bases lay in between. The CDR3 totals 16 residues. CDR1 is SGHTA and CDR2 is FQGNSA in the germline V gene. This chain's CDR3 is CASSLAGRVTGNTIYF. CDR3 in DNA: TGTGCCAGCAGCTTAGCAGGCAGGGTAACTGGAAACACCATATATTTT.

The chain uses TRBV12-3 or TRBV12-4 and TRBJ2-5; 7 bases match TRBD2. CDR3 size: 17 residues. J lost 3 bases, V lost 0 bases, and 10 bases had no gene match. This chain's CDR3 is CASSLASRGGGEETQYF. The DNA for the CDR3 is TGTGCCAGCAGTTTAGCTTCCCGGGGCGGGGGTGAAGAGACCCAGTACTTC.

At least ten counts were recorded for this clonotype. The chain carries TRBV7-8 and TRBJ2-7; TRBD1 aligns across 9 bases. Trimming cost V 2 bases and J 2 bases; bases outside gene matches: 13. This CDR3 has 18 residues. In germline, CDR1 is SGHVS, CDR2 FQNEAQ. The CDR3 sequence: CASSLPRTGDGGTYEQYV. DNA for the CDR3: TGTGCCAGCAGCTTACCCAGGACAGGGGATGGAGGGACCTACGAGCAGTACGTC.

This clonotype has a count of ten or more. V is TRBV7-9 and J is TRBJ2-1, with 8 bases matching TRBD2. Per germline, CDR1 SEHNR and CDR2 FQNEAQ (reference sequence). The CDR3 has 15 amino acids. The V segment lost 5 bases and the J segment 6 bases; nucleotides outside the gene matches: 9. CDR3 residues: CASSPSGGGINEQFF. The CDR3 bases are TGTGCCAGCAGCCCGTCGGGCGGGGGGATCAATGAGCAGTTCTTC. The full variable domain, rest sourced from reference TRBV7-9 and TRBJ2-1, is DTGVSQNPRHKITKRGQNVTFRCDPISEHNRLYWYRQTLGQGPEFLTYFQNEAQLEKSRLLSDRFSAERPKGSFSTLEIQRTEQGDSAMYLCASSPSGGGINEQFFGPGTRLTVL.

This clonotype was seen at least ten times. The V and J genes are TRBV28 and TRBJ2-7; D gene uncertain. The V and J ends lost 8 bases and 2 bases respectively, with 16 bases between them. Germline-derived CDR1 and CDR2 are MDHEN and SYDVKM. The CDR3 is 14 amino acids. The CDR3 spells CASQTSGRPYEQYV. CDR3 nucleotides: TGTGCCAGCCAGACTTCGGGCAGACCCTACGAGCAGTACGTC.

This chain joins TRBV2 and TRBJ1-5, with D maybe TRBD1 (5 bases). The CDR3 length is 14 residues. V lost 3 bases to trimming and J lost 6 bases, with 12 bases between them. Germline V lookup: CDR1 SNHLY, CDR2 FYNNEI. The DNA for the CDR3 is TGTGCCAGCAGTGAGATCAGGGATAGTCAGCCCCAGCATTTT. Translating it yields CASSEIRDSQPQHF.

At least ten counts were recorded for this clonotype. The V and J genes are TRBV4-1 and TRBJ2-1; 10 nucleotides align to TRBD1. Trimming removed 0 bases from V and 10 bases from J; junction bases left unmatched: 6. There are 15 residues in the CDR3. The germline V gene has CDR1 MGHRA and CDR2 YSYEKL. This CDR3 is CASSQDGDRGREQFF. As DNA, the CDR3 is TGCGCCAGCAGCCAAGATGGAGACAGGGGGCGGGAGCAGTTCTTC.

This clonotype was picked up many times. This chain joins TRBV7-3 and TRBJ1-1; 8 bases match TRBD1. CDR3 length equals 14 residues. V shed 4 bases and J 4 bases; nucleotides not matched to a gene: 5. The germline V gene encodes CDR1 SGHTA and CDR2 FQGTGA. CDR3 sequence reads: CASSSQGAATEAFF. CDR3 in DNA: TGTGCCAGCAGCTCGCAGGGGGCGGCCACTGAAGCTTTCTTT. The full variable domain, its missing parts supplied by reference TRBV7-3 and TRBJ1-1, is GAGVSQTPSNKVTEKGKYVELRCDPISGHTALYWYRQSLGQGPEFLIYFQGTGAADDSGLPNDRFFAVRPEGSVSTLKIQRTERGDSAVYLCASSSQGAATEAFFGQGTRLTVV.

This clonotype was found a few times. CDR3 loop: CASSPAVNEKLFF. The DNA for the CDR3 is TGCGCCAGCAGTCCCGCGGTGAATGAAAAACTGTTTTTT. V is TRBV10-2 and J is TRBJ1-4; D unresolved. From germline, CDR1 is WSHSY and CDR2 SAAADI. The CDR3 covers 13 residues. The V and J ends lost 5 bases and 5 bases respectively, with 9 bases between them.

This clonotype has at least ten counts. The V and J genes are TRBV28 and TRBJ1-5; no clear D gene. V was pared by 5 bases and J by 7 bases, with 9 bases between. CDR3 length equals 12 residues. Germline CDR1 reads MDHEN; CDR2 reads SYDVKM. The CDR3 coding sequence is TGTGCCAGCAGTATGCAGGCACAGCCCCAGCATTTT. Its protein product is CASSMQAQPQHF.

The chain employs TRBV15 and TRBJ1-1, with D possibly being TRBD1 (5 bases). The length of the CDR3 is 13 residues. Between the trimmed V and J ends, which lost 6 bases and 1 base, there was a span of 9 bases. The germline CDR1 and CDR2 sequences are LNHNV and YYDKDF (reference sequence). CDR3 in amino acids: CATSGDQNTEAFF. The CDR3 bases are TGTGCCACCAGTGGGGACCAGAACACTGAAGCTTTCTTT.

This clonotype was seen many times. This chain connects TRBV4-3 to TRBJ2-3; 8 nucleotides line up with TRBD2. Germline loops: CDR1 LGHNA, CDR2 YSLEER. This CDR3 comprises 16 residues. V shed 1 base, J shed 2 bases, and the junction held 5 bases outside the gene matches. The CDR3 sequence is CASSQGLAFFTDTQYF. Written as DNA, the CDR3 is TGCGCCAGCAGCCAAGGACTAGCGTTCTTCACAGATACGCAGTATTTT.

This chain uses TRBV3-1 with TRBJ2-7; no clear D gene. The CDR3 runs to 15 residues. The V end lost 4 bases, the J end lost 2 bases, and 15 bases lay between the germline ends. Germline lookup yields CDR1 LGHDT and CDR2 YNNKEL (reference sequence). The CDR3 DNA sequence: TGTGCCAGCAGCCCTCGACCGACGGTCCCCTACGAGCAGTACTTC. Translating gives CASSPRPTVPYEQYF.

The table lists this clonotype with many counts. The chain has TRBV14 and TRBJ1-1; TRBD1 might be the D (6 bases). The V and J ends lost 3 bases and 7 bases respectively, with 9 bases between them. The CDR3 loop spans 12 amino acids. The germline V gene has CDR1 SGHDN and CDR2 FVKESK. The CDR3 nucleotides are TGTGCCAGCAGCCAGGGGGGCTATGAAGCTTTCTTT. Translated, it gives CASSQGGYEAFF.

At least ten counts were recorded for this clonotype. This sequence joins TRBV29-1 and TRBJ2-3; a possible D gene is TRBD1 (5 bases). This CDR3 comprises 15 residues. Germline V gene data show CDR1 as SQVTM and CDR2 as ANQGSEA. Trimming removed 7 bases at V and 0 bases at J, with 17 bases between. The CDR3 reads CSAPTPGPSTDTQYF. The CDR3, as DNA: TGCAGCGCCCCCACACCAGGGCCTAGCACAGATACGCAGTATTTT.

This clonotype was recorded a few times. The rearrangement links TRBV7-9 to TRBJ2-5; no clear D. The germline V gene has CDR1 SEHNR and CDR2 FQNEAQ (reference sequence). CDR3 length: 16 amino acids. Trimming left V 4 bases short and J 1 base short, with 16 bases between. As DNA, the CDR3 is TGTGCCAGCAGCTCCCCCAAAAAGGGATCCCAAGAGACCCAGTACTTC. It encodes CASSSPKKGSQETQYF.

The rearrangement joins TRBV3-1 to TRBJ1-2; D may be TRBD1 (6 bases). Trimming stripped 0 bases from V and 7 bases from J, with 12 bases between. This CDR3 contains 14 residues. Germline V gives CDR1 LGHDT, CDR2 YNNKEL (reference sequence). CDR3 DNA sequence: TGTGCCAGCAGCCAAGATCAGGGGACGGTTGGCTACACCTTC. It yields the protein CASSQDQGTVGYTF.

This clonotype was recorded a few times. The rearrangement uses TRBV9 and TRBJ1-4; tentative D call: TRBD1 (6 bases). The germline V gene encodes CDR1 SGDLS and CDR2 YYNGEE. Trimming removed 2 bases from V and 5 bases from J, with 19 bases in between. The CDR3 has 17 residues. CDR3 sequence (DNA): TGTGCCAGCAGCGTGAGGTACAGGGTGGATCCAAATGAAAAACTGTTTTTT. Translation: CASSVRYRVDPNEKLFF. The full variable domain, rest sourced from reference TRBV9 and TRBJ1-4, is DSGVTQTPKHLITATGQRVTLRCSPRSGDLSVYWYQQSLDQGLQFLIQYYNGEERAKGNILERFSAQQFPDLHSELNLSSLELGDSALYFCASSVRYRVDPNEKLFFGSGTQLSVL.